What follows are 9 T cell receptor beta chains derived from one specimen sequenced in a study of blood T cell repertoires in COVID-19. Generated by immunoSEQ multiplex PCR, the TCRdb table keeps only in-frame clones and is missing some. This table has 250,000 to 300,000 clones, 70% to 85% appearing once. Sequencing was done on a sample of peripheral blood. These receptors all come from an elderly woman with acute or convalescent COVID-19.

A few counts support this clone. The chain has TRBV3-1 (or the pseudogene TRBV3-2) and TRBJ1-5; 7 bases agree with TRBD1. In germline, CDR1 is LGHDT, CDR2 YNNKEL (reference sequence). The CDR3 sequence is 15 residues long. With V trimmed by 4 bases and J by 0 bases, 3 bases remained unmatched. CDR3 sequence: CASSPGQTSNQPQHF. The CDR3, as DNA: TGTGCCAGCAGCCCGGGACAGACTAGCAATCAGCCCCAGCATTTT.

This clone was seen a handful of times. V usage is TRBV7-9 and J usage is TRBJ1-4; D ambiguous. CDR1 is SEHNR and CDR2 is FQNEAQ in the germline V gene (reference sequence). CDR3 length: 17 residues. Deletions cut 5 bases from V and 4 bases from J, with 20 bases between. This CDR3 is CASSIPVVGGYNEKLFF. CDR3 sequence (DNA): TGTGCCAGCAGCATTCCGGTAGTTGGCGGGTATAATGAAAAACTGTTTTTT.

The CDR3 region has the DNA TGTGCCAGCAGCCAAGTCAAACTAGCGTTCATGCGGCAGTTCTTC. Amino acids: CASSQVKLAFMRQFF. The chain couples TRBV3-1 (or the pseudogene TRBV3-2) to TRBJ2-1; 7 bases are shared with TRBD2. Looked up from germline, CDR1 is LGHDT and CDR2 is YNNKEL (reference sequence). With 1 base clipped from V and 12 bases from J, the junction kept 12 bases outside the gene matches. The CDR3 contains 15 residues.

The CDR3 region is CASSQPGLAADTQYF. The CDR3, as DNA: TGCGCCAGCAGCCAACCGGGACTAGCCGCAGATACGCAGTATTTT. The rearrangement joins TRBV4-1 to TRBJ2-3; 9 bases are a match to TRBD2. The CDR3 contains 15 residues. The germline CDR1 and CDR2 sequences are MGHRA and YSYEKL. V lost 2 bases and J lost 4; bases outside the gene matches: 4.

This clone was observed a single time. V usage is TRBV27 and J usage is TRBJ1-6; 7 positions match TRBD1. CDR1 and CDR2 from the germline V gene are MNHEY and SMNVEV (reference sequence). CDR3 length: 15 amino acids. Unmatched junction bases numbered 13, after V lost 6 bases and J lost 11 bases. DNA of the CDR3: TGTGCCAGCAGGCCCTGGGGGACAGAGCAAACACCCCTCCACTTT. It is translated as CASRPWGTEQTPLHF.

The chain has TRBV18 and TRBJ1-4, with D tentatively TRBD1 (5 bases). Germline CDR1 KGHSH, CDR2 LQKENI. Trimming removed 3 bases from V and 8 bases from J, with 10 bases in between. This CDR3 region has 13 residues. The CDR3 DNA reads TGTGCCAGCTCACCCTACTCAGGGGAAAAACTGTTTTTT. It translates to CASSPYSGEKLFF.

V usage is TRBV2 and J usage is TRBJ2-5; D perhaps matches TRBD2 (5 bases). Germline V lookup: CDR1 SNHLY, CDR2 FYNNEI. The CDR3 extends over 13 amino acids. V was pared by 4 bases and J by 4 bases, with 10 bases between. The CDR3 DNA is TGTGCCAGCAGTGTTCGGGGTCGAGAGACCCAGTACTTC. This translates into CASSVRGRETQYF.

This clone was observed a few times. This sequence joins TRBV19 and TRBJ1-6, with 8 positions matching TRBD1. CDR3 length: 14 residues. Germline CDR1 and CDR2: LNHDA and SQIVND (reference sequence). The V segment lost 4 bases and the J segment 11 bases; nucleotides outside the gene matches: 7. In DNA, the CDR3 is TGTGCCAGTAGTACGACAGGGGTTCAGGCACCCCTCCACTTT. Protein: CASSTTGVQAPLHF.

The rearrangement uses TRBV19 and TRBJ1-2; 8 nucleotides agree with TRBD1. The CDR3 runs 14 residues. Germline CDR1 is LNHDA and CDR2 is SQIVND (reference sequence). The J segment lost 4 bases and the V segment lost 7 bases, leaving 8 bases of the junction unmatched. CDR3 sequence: CASTPGTGLYGYTF. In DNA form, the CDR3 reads TGTGCCAGTACCCCAGGGACAGGACTCTATGGCTACACCTTC.